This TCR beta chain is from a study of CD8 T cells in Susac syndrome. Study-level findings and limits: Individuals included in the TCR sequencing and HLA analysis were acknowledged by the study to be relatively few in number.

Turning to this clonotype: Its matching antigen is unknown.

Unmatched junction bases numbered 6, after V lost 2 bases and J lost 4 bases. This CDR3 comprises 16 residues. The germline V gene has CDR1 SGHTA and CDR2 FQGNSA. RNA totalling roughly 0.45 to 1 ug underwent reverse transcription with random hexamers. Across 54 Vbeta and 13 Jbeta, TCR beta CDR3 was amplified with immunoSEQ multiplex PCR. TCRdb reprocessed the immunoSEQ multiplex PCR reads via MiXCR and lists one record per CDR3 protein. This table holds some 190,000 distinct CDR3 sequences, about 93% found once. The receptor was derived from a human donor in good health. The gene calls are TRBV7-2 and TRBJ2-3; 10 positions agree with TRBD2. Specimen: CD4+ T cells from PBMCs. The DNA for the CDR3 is TGTGCCAGCAGCTTACAAGCGGGGGGGCAAGCAGATACGCAGTATTTT. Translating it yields CASSLQAGGQADTQYF. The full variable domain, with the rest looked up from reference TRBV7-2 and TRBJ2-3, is GAGVSQSPSNKVTEKGKDVELRCDPISGHTALYWYRQSLGQGLEFLIYFQGNSAPDKSGLPSDRFSAERTGGSVSTLTIQRTQQEDSAVYLCASSLQAGGQADTQYFGPGTRLTVL.